Shown below are 26 T cell receptor beta chains from a single sample sequenced in a study of cytomegalovirus exposure and HLA in healthy donors. The PCR employed 60 Vbeta primers together with 13 Jbeta primers. Generated by immunoSEQ multiplex PCR, the TCRdb table keeps only in-frame clones and is missing some. The table has approximately 110,000 clones, 70% to 80% seen once. The sequenced material came from PBMCs. Source of these receptors: a man aged 25-40 years in good health and CMV-seronegative.

The rearrangement uses TRBV5-1 and TRBJ2-5; 10 bases line up with TRBD2. Looked up from germline, CDR1 is SGHRS and CDR2 is YFSETQ. V trimming: 0 bases; J trimming: 1 base; junction bases outside the gene matches: 3. This CDR3 is 16 amino acids long. CDR3 amino acids: CASSLATSGVQETQYF. The CDR3 nucleotides are TGCGCCAGCAGCTTGGCAACTAGCGGGGTCCAAGAGACCCAGTACTTC.

V is TRBV10-3 and J is TRBJ2-5, with 7 bases that match TRBD1. The CDR3 consists of 14 residues. Trimming removed 10 bases from V and 3 bases from J; junction bases left unmatched: 11. Germline-derived CDR1 and CDR2 are ENHRY and SYGVKD. CDR3 sequence (DNA): TGTGCCAACAAGCTTATTGACAGGGAAGAGACCCAGTACTTC. This gives the protein CANKLIDREETQYF.

The CDR3, as DNA: TGTGCCAGCAGTGAAACTACAGGGGGCGTAAACTATGGCTACACCTTC. It encodes CASSETTGGVNYGYTF. This rearrangement joins TRBV28 to TRBJ1-2, with 9 bases identical to TRBD1. Per germline, CDR1 MDHEN and CDR2 SYDVKM. Losses at the gene ends were 5 bases for V and 2 bases for J; bases not matched to a gene: 9. The CDR3 spans 16 residues.

The chain joins TRBV7-9 to TRBJ1-1; possible D gene TRBD1, 6 bases. Germline loops: CDR1 SEHNR, CDR2 FQNEAQ (reference sequence). The CDR3 is 14 amino acids. With 3 bases removed from V and 4 bases from J, the gap between germline ends came to 12 bases. The CDR3 nucleotides are TGTGCCAGCAGCTTCGTCGGGGGGCCCACTGAAGCTTTCTTT. Translating gives CASSFVGGPTEAFF.

The chain couples TRBV7-3 to TRBJ2-3; 10 bases map to TRBD2. Per germline, CDR1 SGHTA and CDR2 FQGTGA. J gave up 2 bases and V 6 bases, and 8 bases lay outside the gene matches. This CDR3 contains 16 residues. The DNA for the CDR3 is TGTGCCAGCAGACTCTCTAGCGGGAGCAACACAGATACGCAGTATTTT. It encodes CASRLSSGSNTDTQYF. Full variable domain (missing parts from reference TRBV7-3 and TRBJ2-3): GAGVSQTPSNKVTEKGKYVELRCDPISGHTALYWYRQSLGQGPEFLIYFQGTGAADDSGLPNDRFFAVRPEGSVSTLKIQRTERGDSAVYLCASRLSSGSNTDTQYFGPGTRLTVL.

This clone was recorded only once. The chain uses TRBV30 and TRBJ1-2; D may be TRBD1 (6 bases). Germline CDR1 GTSNPN, CDR2 SVGIG (reference sequence). The CDR3 runs 16 residues. The germline V and J ends were trimmed by 3 bases and 0 bases, with 17 bases remaining between them. This CDR3 is CAWRRKGQSPNYGYTF. In DNA, the CDR3 is TGTGCCTGGAGGCGGAAAGGACAGTCTCCTAACTATGGCTACACCTTC.

V usage is TRBV7-2 and J usage is TRBJ1-6; tentatively, D is TRBD1 (6 bases). CDR3 size: 15 residues. V gave up 4 bases and J gave up 7 bases, with 14 bases separating them. In germline, CDR1 is SGHTA, CDR2 FQGNSA. CDR3 residues: CASSSWTAVNSPLHF. The CDR3 DNA reads TGTGCCAGCAGCTCTTGGACAGCGGTAAATTCACCCCTCCACTTT.

The chain is built from TRBV4-3 and TRBJ2-7, with D tentatively TRBD2 (5 bases). V was shortened by 1 base and J by 2 bases, with 12 bases between the two germline ends. CDR3 length: 15 amino acids. The germline gives CDR1 LGHNA, CDR2 YSLEER. CDR3 nucleotide sequence: TGCGCCAGCAGCCAAGCGGCGGGCGGCGCCTACGAGCAGTACTTC. It yields the protein CASSQAAGGAYEQYF.

This rearrangement joins TRBV9 to TRBJ1-5; 7 bases match TRBD1. Germline V gene data show CDR1 as SGDLS and CDR2 as YYNGEE. The CDR3 is 15 amino acids. V dropped 3 bases and J dropped 3; count of bases not matched to a gene: 6. DNA for the CDR3: TGTGCCAGCAGCGAATCCGGGACAGTCAATCAGCCCCAGCATTTT. Amino acids: CASSESGTVNQPQHF. Filled out from reference TRBV9 and TRBJ1-5, the complete variable domain reads DSGVTQTPKHLITATGQRVTLRCSPRSGDLSVYWYQQSLDQGLQFLIQYYNGEERAKGNILERFSAQQFPDLHSELNLSSLELGDSALYFCASSESGTVNQPQHFGDGTRLSIL.

This clone was detected only once. The V call is TRBV19, the J call TRBJ1-5; 7 bases align to TRBD1. CDR3 length equals 12 residues. CDR1 is LNHDA, CDR2 SQIVND, per germline (reference sequence). With V trimmed by 7 bases and J by 8 bases, 5 bases remained unmatched. In nucleotides, the CDR3 is TGTGCCAGTACCTTTCAGGGGGAGCCCCAGCATTTT. Its translation: CASTFQGEPQHF.

This chain joins TRBV14 and TRBJ1-1; TRBD1 agrees at 7 bases. V shed 3 bases and J 1 base; nucleotides not matched to a gene: 5. This CDR3 has 15 amino acids. Germline CDR1 and CDR2: SGHDN and FVKESK. CDR3 nucleotide sequence: TGTGCCAGCAGCCACCCGACAGGGTGGAACACTGAAGCTTTCTTT. This gives the protein CASSHPTGWNTEAFF.

This clone has just a few counts. The genes are TRBV4-1 and TRBJ1-2, with D perhaps matching TRBD1 (5 bases). The CDR3 sequence is 14 residues long. The germline V gene encodes CDR1 MGHRA and CDR2 YSYEKL. The V gene lost 4 bases and the J gene lost 5 bases, with 14 bases spanning the gap. CDR3 residues: CASSLGTGSYGYTF. CDR3 nucleotide sequence: TGCGCCAGCAGCCTAGGCACAGGCTCTTATGGCTACACCTTC.

The chain recombines TRBV9 with TRBJ2-1; D possibly corresponds to TRBD2 (6 bases). With 0 bases removed from V and 7 bases from J, the gap between germline ends came to 14 bases. The CDR3 covers 15 residues. From germline, CDR1 is SGDLS and CDR2 YYNGEE. CDR3 residues: CASSVDPGGGNEQFF. CDR3 DNA: TGTGCCAGCAGCGTAGACCCCGGGGGTGGGAATGAGCAGTTCTTC.

This chain joins TRBV4-1 and TRBJ1-4; D possibly corresponds to TRBD1 (5 bases). V lost 4 bases and J 3 bases, leaving 12 bases between the germline ends. This CDR3 region has 15 residues. Germline V gene data show CDR1 as MGHRA and CDR2 as YSYEKL. CDR3 amino acids: CASSPRQPPNEKLFF. The CDR3 DNA reads as TGCGCCAGCAGCCCACGACAGCCTCCTAATGAAAAACTGTTTTTT.

The chain links TRBV4-3 to TRBJ1-2, with D possibly TRBD1 on 5 matching bases. This CDR3 spans 14 amino acids. The V gene's germline CDR1 is LGHNA and CDR2 YSLEER. V was clipped by 0 bases and J by 2 bases, with 7 bases between them. CDR3 coding DNA: TGCGCCAGCAGCCAAGATCGGGGGAACTATGGCTACACCTTC. This codes for CASSQDRGNYGYTF.

V gene TRBV9 combines with J gene TRBJ2-5; 8 bases are a match to TRBD1. Per the germline V gene, CDR1 is SGDLS and CDR2 is YYNGEE. The CDR3 extends over 13 amino acids. The J segment lost 11 bases and the V segment lost 4 bases, leaving 10 bases of the junction unmatched. As DNA, the CDR3 is TGTGCCAGCAGCCTTCGGACAGGGCTCGCACAGTACTTC. Translated: CASSLRTGLAQYF.

The chain uses TRBV5-4 and TRBJ1-6; D is ambiguous. CDR1 and CDR2 from the germline V gene are SGHNT and YYREEE (reference sequence). The ends were cut back, 0 bases at V and 8 bases at J, with 6 bases in the middle. The CDR3 length is 13 residues. The CDR3 bases are TGTGCCAGCAGCTTGGCGGCGGATTCACCCCTCCACTTT. Translated: CASSLAADSPLHF.

This clone was seen only once. V and J are TRBV27 and TRBJ2-7, with D perhaps TRBD2 (5 bases). Trimming removed 2 bases from V and 6 bases from J, with 14 bases in between. The length of the CDR3 is 14 residues. CDR1 is MNHEY, CDR2 SMNVEV, per germline (reference sequence). CDR3 protein: CASSLVSGVTEQYF. The CDR3 DNA reads TGTGCCAGCAGTTTAGTTTCCGGGGTTACCGAGCAGTACTTC.

V usage is TRBV10-1 and J usage is TRBJ2-2, with D possibly TRBD1 on 5 matching bases. This CDR3 is built from 14 residues. Germline V lookup: CDR1 WNHNN, CDR2 SYGVQD (reference sequence). Between the trimmed V and J ends, which lost 2 bases and 4 bases, there was a span of 8 bases. In DNA form, the CDR3 reads TGCGCCAGCAGTGAGGGGGCCGGCACCGGGGAGCTGTTTTTT. This gives the protein CASSEGAGTGELFF.

The CDR3 coding sequence is TGTGCCAGCAGCTTAGGGGGACAAGTATACGAGCAGTACTTC. Amino acid sequence: CASSLGGQVYEQYF. The V and J genes are TRBV7-2 and TRBJ2-7, with a possible D match to TRBD1 (6 bases). Trimming removed 1 base at V and 4 bases at J, with 11 bases between. The CDR3 has 14 amino acids. The germline gives CDR1 SGHTA, CDR2 FQGNSA. Using reference TRBV7-2 and TRBJ2-7 for the parts outside the CDR3, the full variable domain is GAGVSQSPSNKVTEKGKDVELRCDPISGHTALYWYRQSLGQGLEFLIYFQGNSAPDKSGLPSDRFSAERTGGSVSTLTIQRTQQEDSAVYLCASSLGGQVYEQYFGPGTRLTVT.

The V and J genes are TRBV9 and TRBJ2-7, with 8 positions matching TRBD2. With 4 bases clipped from V and 4 bases from J, the junction kept 10 bases outside the gene matches. The length of the CDR3 is 15 residues. Germline V gene lookup returns CDR1 SGDLS and CDR2 YYNGEE. The DNA for the CDR3 is TGTGCCAGCAGCCGTTACAGCGGGGGTAGTTACGAGCAGTACTTC. As protein: CASSRYSGGSYEQYF.

This sequence joins TRBV5-1 and TRBJ1-5, with 9 bases matching TRBD1. The CDR3 spans 15 residues. The germline V gene has CDR1 SGHRS and CDR2 YFSETQ. V dropped 4 bases and J dropped 0; count of bases not matched to a gene: 2. The CDR3 DNA sequence: TGCGCCAGCAGCAGGGGACAGGGTAGCAATCAGCCCCAGCATTTT. Residues: CASSRGQGSNQPQHF.

The chain joins TRBV11-3 to TRBJ2-5, with 13 bases that match TRBD2. CDR3 length equals 15 residues. V lost 5 bases and J lost 3; bases outside the gene matches: 3. Germline assignment: CDR1 SGHNT and CDR2 YENEEA. The CDR3 DNA sequence: TGTGCCAGCAGCCGCGGGACTAGCGGGGAAGAGACCCAGTACTTC. Translated, it gives CASSRGTSGEETQYF.

This rearrangement joins TRBV30 to TRBJ2-6; D may be TRBD1 (6 bases). The V end was cut by 5 bases, the J end by 2 bases, with 19 bases between. CDR3 size: 17 residues. CDR1 is GTSNPN, CDR2 SVGIG, per germline (reference sequence). The CDR3 protein is CAWFRGRSSAGANVLTF. As DNA, the CDR3 is TGTGCCTGGTTCAGGGGCAGAAGCTCTGCTGGGGCCAACGTCCTGACTTTC.

As concerns this clone: This same CDR3 is encoded by further DNA sequences in the sample. This chain joins TRBV7-2 and TRBJ2-3; 7 positions match TRBD2. Germline V lookup: CDR1 SGHTA, CDR2 FQGNSA. The CDR3 totals 15 residues. Germline trimming cut 4 bases from V and 3 bases from J; bases unmatched to any gene: 7. The chain's CDR3 is CASSSRELRTDTQYF. In nucleotides, the CDR3 is TGTGCCAGCAGCTCGCGGGAGTTGAGAACAGATACGCAGTATTTT.

V usage is TRBV30 and J usage is TRBJ1-2, with 8 bases fitting TRBD1. The junction had 4 bases not matched to a gene; V was cut back by 2 bases and J by 5 bases. Germline CDR1 GTSNPN, CDR2 SVGIG (reference sequence). This CDR3 is built from 13 residues. CDR3 nucleotide sequence: TGTGCCTGGAGTCCGGACAGGGTATATGGCTACACCTTC. This gives the protein CAWSPDRVYGYTF. The full variable domain, rest sourced from reference TRBV30 and TRBJ1-2, is SQTIHQWPATLVQPVGSPLSLECTVEGTSNPNLYWYRQAAGRGLQLLFYSVGIGQISSEVPQNLSASRPQDRQFILSSKKLLLSDSGFYLCAWSPDRVYGYTFGSGTRLTVV.